This T cell receptor (beta chain) derives from a study of early T cells in non-severe SARS-CoV-2 infection. This clonotype appeared many times. Individual cDNA molecules were tagged with unique molecular identifiers. TCRdb re-called the 5' RACE reads through MiXCR, storing one row per CDR3 protein. The repertoire has roughly 100,000 distinct CDR3 sequences, 13% of them found once; the top ten carry about 6.2%. The V gene's germline CDR1 is SQVTM and CDR2 ANQGSEA. V trimming: 7 bases; J trimming: 1 base; junction bases outside the gene matches: 7. CDR3 length: 16 amino acids. The sequencing sample was made of whole blood. The chain uses TRBV29-1 and TRBJ2-1, with TRBD2 matching 13 bases. This clonotype was obtained from an adult who was a healthcare worker with PCR-confirmed SARS-CoV-2 infection or an uninfected control (not recorded which). DNA for the CDR3: TGCAGCGGAAGGACTAGCGGGAGACCATCCTACAATGAGCAGTTCTTC. This sequence encodes CSGRTSGRPSYNEQFF.